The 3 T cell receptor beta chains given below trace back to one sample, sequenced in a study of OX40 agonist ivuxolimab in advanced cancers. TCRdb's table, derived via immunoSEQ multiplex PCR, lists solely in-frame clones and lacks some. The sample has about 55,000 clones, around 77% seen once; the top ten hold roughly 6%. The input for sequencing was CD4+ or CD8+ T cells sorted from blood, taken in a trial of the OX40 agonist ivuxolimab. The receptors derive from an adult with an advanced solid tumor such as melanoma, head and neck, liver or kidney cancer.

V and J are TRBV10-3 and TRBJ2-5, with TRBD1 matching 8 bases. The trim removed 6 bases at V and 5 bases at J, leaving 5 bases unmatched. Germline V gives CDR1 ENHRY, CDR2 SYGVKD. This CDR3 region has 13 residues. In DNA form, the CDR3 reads TGTGCCATCAGCGGACAGGGTTCGGAGACCCAGTACTTC. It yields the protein CAISGQGSETQYF.

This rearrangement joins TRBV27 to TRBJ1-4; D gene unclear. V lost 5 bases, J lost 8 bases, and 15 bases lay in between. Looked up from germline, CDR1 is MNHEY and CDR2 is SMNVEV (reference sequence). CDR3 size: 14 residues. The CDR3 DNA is TGTGCCAGCAGTATCCGGGCCCAGCGGGAAAAACTGTTTTTT. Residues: CASSIRAQREKLFF.

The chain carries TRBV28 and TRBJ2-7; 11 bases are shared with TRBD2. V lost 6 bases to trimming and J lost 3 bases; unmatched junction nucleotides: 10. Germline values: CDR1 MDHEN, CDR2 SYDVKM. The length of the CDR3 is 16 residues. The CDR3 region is CASRSPSSGRIYEQYF. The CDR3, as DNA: TGTGCCAGCAGATCTCCTTCTAGCGGGAGGATCTACGAGCAGTACTTC.